The 9 T cell receptor beta chains below all came from one sample that was sequenced in a study of CD8 T cells in ankylosing spondylitis. TCRdb reprocessed the 5' RACE reads via MiXCR and lists one record per CDR3 protein. Of 160,000 or so distinct CDR3 sequences listed, approximately 9% were seen once; the top ten hold roughly 16%. Sequencing was carried out using blood, either unsorted or a sorted T cell fraction (not recorded which). The receptors originated from a female donor with ankylosing spondylitis or in good health (not recorded which).

This clonotype was counted only a few times. This sequence joins TRBV5-6 and TRBJ2-1; the D is unclear. Germline values: CDR1 SGHDT, CDR2 YYEEEE. The CDR3 spans 14 residues. Between the trimmed V and J ends, which lost 2 bases and 2 bases, there was a span of 8 bases. DNA of the CDR3: TGTGCCAGCAGCTTCGGAGTTACCTACAATGAGCAGTTCTTC. This encodes CASSFGVTYNEQFF.

This clonotype was counted at least ten times. The chain employs TRBV11-2 and TRBJ2-1; either TRBD1 or TRBD2 may supply D (5 bases each). Germline-derived CDR1 and CDR2 are SGHAT and FQNNGV. Trimming took 2 bases from V and 3 from J, leaving 8 bases between them. The CDR3 extends over 14 amino acids. DNA for the CDR3: TGTGCCAGCAGCTTATGGGGACGCTACAATGAGCAGTTCTTC. Residues: CASSLWGRYNEQFF. Full variable domain (outside the CDR3, taken from reference TRBV11-2 and TRBJ2-1): EAGVAQSPRYKIIEKRQSVAFWCNPISGHATLYWYQQILGQGPKLLIQFQNNGVVDDSQLPKDRFSAERLKGVDSTLKIQPAKLEDSAVYLCASSLWGRYNEQFFGPGTRLTVL.

This clonotype was detected many times. The V call is TRBV24-1, the J call TRBJ2-1; possible D gene TRBD1, 7 bases. The CDR3 totals 19 residues. V gave up 4 bases and J gave up 3 bases, with 24 bases separating them. Germline values: CDR1 KGHDR, CDR2 SFDVKD. The CDR3 sequence is CATSERRRGPDSNYNEQFF. The DNA for the CDR3 is TGTGCCACCAGTGAGAGGAGGAGGGGGCCCGATTCAAACTACAATGAGCAGTTCTTC.

In this sample, this clonotype turned up a few times. The rearrangement uses TRBV7-9 and TRBJ2-2; 9 nucleotides line up with TRBD2. The length of the CDR3 is 16 residues. Germline V gene lookup returns CDR1 SEHNR and CDR2 FQNEAQ (reference sequence). The trim removed 6 bases at V and 3 bases at J, leaving 8 bases unmatched. The CDR3 DNA is TGTGCCAGCAGTCGTGGAGCGGGAGGTTACACCGGGGAGCTGTTTTTT. It codes for CASSRGAGGYTGELFF.

The chain is built from TRBV13 and TRBJ2-1, with TRBD2 identical over 9 bases. Per the germline V gene, CDR1 is PRHDT and CDR2 is FYEKMQ (reference sequence). V lost 1 base, J lost 0 bases, and 10 bases stayed unmatched. This CDR3 has 19 residues. The CDR3 loop reads CASSLEGGAGGPSYNEQFF. CDR3 DNA sequence: TGTGCCAGCAGCTTAGAGGGGGGAGCGGGAGGCCCCTCCTACAATGAGCAGTTCTTC.

V gene TRBV20-1 combines with J gene TRBJ2-3, with 7 bases matching TRBD2. Per germline, CDR1 DFQATT and CDR2 SNEGSKA (reference sequence). CDR3 length equals 14 residues. Trimming removed 5 bases from V and 7 bases from J; junction bases left unmatched: 12. For the CDR3, the DNA is TGCAGTGCTTCCCTAGCGGCAGCACGTTATACGCAGTATTTT. The encoded protein is CSASLAAARYTQYF.

This rearrangement joins TRBV4-3 to TRBJ1-1, with no clear D. Germline lookup yields CDR1 LGHNA and CDR2 YSLEER. V lost 1 base and J 0 bases, leaving 9 bases between the germline ends. The CDR3 is 15 residues long. The CDR3 nucleotides are TGCGCCAGCAGCCAAGGTCGGGGATTGAACACTGAAGCTTTCTTT. Its translation is CASSQGRGLNTEAFF.

The chain joins TRBV28 to TRBJ2-5; TRBD1 is a possible D gene (6 bases). V was trimmed by 5 bases and J by 2 bases, leaving 12 bases between them. Germline V gene sequence: CDR1 MDHEN, CDR2 SYDVKM. The CDR3 is 14 amino acids. This CDR3 is CASSPRGRQETQYF. The DNA for the CDR3 is TGTGCCAGCAGTCCCAGGGGTAGACAAGAGACCCAGTACTTC.

Only a few counts were recorded for this clonotype. V is TRBV11-2 and J is TRBJ1-2; 9 nucleotides align to TRBD1. The CDR3 is 15 residues long. With 4 bases clipped from V and 4 bases from J, the junction kept 7 bases outside the gene matches. Germline V CDR1 and CDR2: SGHAT, FQNNGV. CDR3 residues: CASSSPGTGTYGYTF. The CDR3 region has the DNA TGTGCCAGCAGCTCGCCCGGGACAGGGACCTATGGCTACACCTTC.